The 18 T cell receptor beta chains below were found in one sample sequenced in a study of cytotoxic CD8 clonotypes in ibrutinib-treated CLL. TCRdb keeps only in-frame clones here, not all; method: immunoSEQ multiplex PCR. The sample consists of approximately 320,000 clones, approximately 67% of them appearing once. The source was PBMCs, collected after 36 months of ibrutinib treatment. The receptor source for this set is a human donor with chronic lymphocytic leukemia.

The V call is TRBV5-8, the J call TRBJ2-7; 7 bases align to TRBD2. CDR1 is SGHTS, CDR2 YDEGEE, per germline. The CDR3 consists of 12 residues. V trimming: 3 bases; J trimming: 3 bases; junction bases outside the gene matches: 0. The CDR3 sequence is CASSWDYYEQYF. The CDR3 DNA is TGTGCCAGCAGCTGGGACTACTACGAGCAGTACTTC.

The chain employs TRBV28 and TRBJ2-7; D unclear. The germline V and J ends were trimmed by 4 bases and 0 bases, with 10 bases remaining between them. This CDR3 region has 14 residues. The germline gives CDR1 MDHEN, CDR2 SYDVKM. CDR3 in amino acids: CASSSQGLSYEQYF. For the CDR3, the DNA is TGTGCCAGCAGTTCTCAAGGCCTCTCCTACGAGCAGTACTTC.

This sequence joins TRBV20-1 and TRBJ1-2; TRBD1 matches at 9 bases. Looked up from germline, CDR1 is DFQATT and CDR2 is SNEGSKA (reference sequence). There are 11 residues in the CDR3. The V gene end was trimmed by 6 bases and the J gene end by 11 bases; junction bases not matched to a gene: 7. The CDR3 DNA reads as TGCAGTGCGTTTACAGGGGGCGTATACACCTTC. Protein: CSAFTGGVYTF.

This chain uses TRBV5-1 with TRBJ2-1; TRBD2 aligns across 14 bases. V lost 4 bases, J lost 6 bases, and 6 bases stayed unmatched. CDR1 SGHRS and CDR2 YFSETQ come from the germline V gene. The CDR3 is 16 amino acids. The CDR3 is CASSPGLAGGSNEQFF. CDR3 DNA: TGCGCCAGCAGCCCTGGACTAGCGGGAGGTTCCAATGAGCAGTTCTTC.

This clone was observed once. The J gene is TRBJ1-6, the V gene TRBV6-5, with no clear D. This CDR3 comprises 15 residues. CDR1 and CDR2 (germline): MNHEY, SVGAGI. Trimming cost V 9 bases and J 6 bases, with 18 bases left between them. The CDR3 bases are TGTGCCAGTACCGGCACATATCCCCTTAATTCACCCCTCCACTTT. Amino acid sequence: CASTGTYPLNSPLHF.

The chain joins TRBV4-1 to TRBJ2-7; 9 bases are shared with TRBD1. J gave up 3 bases and V 0 bases, and 9 bases lay outside the gene matches. Per germline, CDR1 MGHRA and CDR2 YSYEKL. The CDR3 is 17 residues long. In DNA form, the CDR3 reads TGCGCCAGCAGCCAAGATTCTACAGGGGGCTCTTACTACGAGCAGTACTTC. Its protein product is CASSQDSTGGSYYEQYF.

The rearrangement joins TRBV7-3 to TRBJ2-3, with 7 nucleotides matching TRBD1. Germline loops: CDR1 SGHTA, CDR2 FQGTGA. The CDR3 is 14 residues long. V lost 2 bases to trimming and J lost 5 bases; unmatched junction nucleotides: 4. Here the CDR3 reads CASSLEQGVDTQYF. The CDR3 region has the DNA TGTGCCAGCAGCTTAGAGCAGGGGGTAGATACGCAGTATTTT.

V usage is TRBV4-2 and J usage is TRBJ2-1; 14 bases align to TRBD2. The CDR3 extends over 16 amino acids. Germline V gene sequence: CDR1 LGHNA, CDR2 YNFKEQ. V lost 3 bases to trimming and J lost 8 bases; unmatched junction nucleotides: 6. The CDR3 reads CASSQARLAGGYEQFF. As DNA, the CDR3 is TGTGCCAGCAGCCAGGCCCGACTAGCGGGGGGGTATGAGCAGTTCTTC.

The chain employs TRBV12-1 and TRBJ1-6. TRBV12-1 is a pseudogene. The CDR3 consists of 18 residues. The CDR3 region is CASSAGGAPYLDNSPLHF. DNA of the CDR3: TGTGCCAGCAGCGCGGGGGGGGCCCCATACCTTGATAATTCACCCCTCCACTTT.

This chain connects TRBV27 to TRBJ1-4; D unresolved. V shed 5 bases and J shed 10 bases, with 26 bases lying between them. The CDR3 extends over 17 amino acids. The germline V gene has CDR1 MNHEY and CDR2 SMNVEV (reference sequence). CDR3 region: CASSPQSPWTVRGKLFF. The CDR3 DNA follows: TGTGCCAGCAGTCCACAATCACCCTGGACCGTACGAGGAAAACTGTTTTTT.

The V and J genes are TRBV11-3 and TRBJ2-7; the match to TRBD1 covers 7 bases. The CDR3 runs 15 residues. Losses at the gene ends were 5 bases for V and 1 base for J; bases not matched to a gene: 8. Germline-derived CDR1 and CDR2 are SGHNT and YENEEA. CDR3 in DNA: TGTGCCAGCAGCCCGAGAGGGACAGCATCCTACGAGCAGTACTTC. Residues: CASSPRGTASYEQYF.

V usage is TRBV7-6 and J usage is TRBJ2-1; 8 nucleotides agree with TRBD2. Germline V gene lookup returns CDR1 SGHVS and CDR2 FNYEAQ. J was trimmed by 5 bases and V by 5 bases; bases with no gene match: 11. The CDR3 is 16 residues long. The CDR3 region has the DNA TGTGCCAGCAGCCCTGTCCGCGGGGGGTCCCACAATGAGCAGTTCTTC. It encodes CASSPVRGGSHNEQFF.

The J gene is TRBJ2-7, the V gene TRBV28; TRBD1 aligns across 9 bases. In germline, CDR1 is MDHEN, CDR2 SYDVKM. This CDR3 contains 16 residues. Trimming removed 4 bases from V and 2 bases from J; junction bases left unmatched: 9. Written as DNA, the CDR3 is TGTGCCAGCAGTTCCTTTGGGACAGGGACCACCTACGAGCAGTACTTC. Protein sequence: CASSSFGTGTTYEQYF. The full variable domain, its missing parts supplied by reference TRBV28 and TRBJ2-7, is DVKVTQSSRYLVKRTGEKVFLECVQDMDHENMFWYRQDPGLGLRLIYFSYDVKMKEKGDIPEGYSVSREKKERFSLILESASTNQTSMYLCASSSFGTGTTYEQYFGPGTRLTVT.

This clone was recorded a few times. The chain recombines TRBV6-6 with TRBJ1-2, with D unclear. CDR1 MNHNY and CDR2 SVGAGI come from the germline V gene (reference sequence). The ends were cut back, 1 base at V and 3 bases at J, with 6 bases in the middle. This CDR3 region has 13 residues. The CDR3, as DNA: TGTGCCAGCAGTTACTGGGTAGACTATGGCTACACCTTC. Protein: CASSYWVDYGYTF.

The chain joins TRBV5-6 to TRBJ2-7; D is unclear. The CDR3 totals 12 residues. Trimming left V 6 bases short and J 6 bases short, with 13 bases between. Germline loops: CDR1 SGHDT, CDR2 YYEEEE. The CDR3 DNA is TGTGCCAGCACCATCTCCTCTGGCGAGCAGTACTTC. Amino acid sequence: CASTISSGEQYF. Complete variable domain (other parts from reference TRBV5-6 and TRBJ2-7): DAGVTQSPTHLIKTRGQQVTLRCSPKSGHDTVSWYQQALGQGPQFIFQYYEEEERQRGNFPDRFSGHQFPNYSSELNVNALLLGDSALYLCASTISSGEQYFGPGTRLTVT.

This clone has only a few counts. The rearrangement links TRBV16 to TRBJ2-4, with 9 bases fitting TRBD1. The V segment lost 1 base and the J segment 5 bases; nucleotides outside the gene matches: 3. This CDR3 has 15 amino acids. Germline-derived CDR1 and CDR2 are KGHSY and FQNENV. The CDR3 DNA reads TGTGCCAGCAGCCAATGGGGACAGGGAGAAAACATTCAGTACTTC. Protein: CASSQWGQGENIQYF.

The chain is built from TRBV29-1 and TRBJ1-2; 8 bases fit TRBD1. CDR3 length equals 18 residues. The J segment lost 2 bases and the V segment lost 3 bases, leaving 17 bases of the junction unmatched. From germline, CDR1 is SQVTM and CDR2 ANQGSEA. CDR3 region: CSVDNPWDAGQVNYGYTF. CDR3 sequence (DNA): TGCAGCGTTGACAATCCGTGGGACGCGGGACAGGTGAACTATGGCTACACCTTC.

The chain employs TRBV6-6 and TRBJ2-7; D is ambiguous. With 2 bases removed from V and 2 bases from J, the gap between germline ends came to 10 bases. The CDR3 totals 14 residues. Germline CDR1 reads MNHNY; CDR2 reads SVGAGI (reference sequence). The CDR3, as DNA: TGTGCCAGCAGTTACGGCGCAGGCCCCTACGAGCAGTACTTC. Translated: CASSYGAGPYEQYF.